A selection of T cell receptor beta chains follows, all from one sample in a study of T cell responses to AZD1222 COVID-19 vaccine. The data were produced by immunoSEQ multiplex PCR, yet TCRdb's version contains in-frame clones alone and is incomplete. The sample contains around 190,000 clones, almost 95% of which appear only once. The starting material was peripheral blood, obtained on day 0 of AZD1222 vaccination. All receptors derive from an adult in good health. Each CDR3 is given with its conserved first and last residue. D genes are given only for firm matches. Clone size is not always given. Where it is, it says once, few, many or a class for expanded clones.

DNA,CDR3,size,J,V,D
TGCGCCAGCAGCCAAGTGGAATCAGTAAGGGAGTTCTTC,CASSQVESVREFF,NA,TRBJ2-1,TRBV4-1,NA
TGTGCCAGCAGTCGGGACAGAGGCTTCTCCTACGAGCAGTACTTC,CASSRDRGFSYEQYF,once,TRBJ2-7,TRBV25-1,TRBD1
TGTGCCAGCAGTTTCTTCGGGGGGAACACTGAAGCTTTCTTT,CASSFFGGNTEAFF,once,TRBJ1-1,TRBV28,NA
TGTGCCAGCTACGGGGCCAACGTCCTGACTTTC,CASYGANVLTF,NA,TRBJ2-6,TRBV9,NA
TGTGCCTGGACTCGAGGGGTGACAGATACGCAGTATTTT,CAWTRGVTDTQYF,once,TRBJ2-3,TRBV30,NA
TGTGCCAGCAGTGCGACTAGCCCCCAGTACTTC,CASSATSPQYF,NA,TRBJ2-4,TRBV2,TRBD2
TGTGCCAGCAGCTTAACCAGCGGAGAGACCCAGTACTTC,CASSLTSGETQYF,NA,TRBJ2-5,TRBV7-3,NA
TGTGCCAGCTCAACCGGGACGGACAATCAGCCCCAGCATTTT,CASSTGTDNQPQHF,NA,TRBJ1-5,TRBV18,NA
TGTGCAGCAGGACTGACTAGCGAATACAATGAGCAGTTCTTC,CAAGLTSEYNEQFF,NA,TRBJ2-1,TRBV5-4,TRBD2
TGTGCCAGCAGCCCGAGCGATCAACCCAATGAGCAGTTCTTC,CASSPSDQPNEQFF,once,TRBJ2-1,TRBV4-2,NA
TGTGCCAGCAGTTCCCAAAGTACGCAGTATTTT,CASSSQSTQYF,NA,TRBJ2-3,TRBV12-3/TRBV12-4,NA
TGTGCCAGCAGTCTCACCGGGGCAGGAACTGAAGCTTTCTTT,CASSLTGAGTEAFF,NA,TRBJ1-1,TRBV11-2,NA
TGTGCCAGTAGAGGGCTTAGCTCTGGAAACACCATATATTTT,CASRGLSSGNTIYF,NA,TRBJ1-3,TRBV19,NA
TGTGCCACCAGCATGGGCACCAGGGGTTCTGGAAACACCATATATTTT,CATSMGTRGSGNTIYF,NA,TRBJ1-3,TRBV15,NA
TGTGCCAGCCGTCCCGGAACCCCGATTTACGAGCAGTACTTC,CASRPGTPIYEQYF,NA,TRBJ2-7,TRBV6-5,NA
TGTGCCAGCAGAATATGGGGACAGGGGGGACGAAACACCATATATTTT,CASRIWGQGGRNTIYF,NA,TRBJ1-3,TRBV28,TRBD1